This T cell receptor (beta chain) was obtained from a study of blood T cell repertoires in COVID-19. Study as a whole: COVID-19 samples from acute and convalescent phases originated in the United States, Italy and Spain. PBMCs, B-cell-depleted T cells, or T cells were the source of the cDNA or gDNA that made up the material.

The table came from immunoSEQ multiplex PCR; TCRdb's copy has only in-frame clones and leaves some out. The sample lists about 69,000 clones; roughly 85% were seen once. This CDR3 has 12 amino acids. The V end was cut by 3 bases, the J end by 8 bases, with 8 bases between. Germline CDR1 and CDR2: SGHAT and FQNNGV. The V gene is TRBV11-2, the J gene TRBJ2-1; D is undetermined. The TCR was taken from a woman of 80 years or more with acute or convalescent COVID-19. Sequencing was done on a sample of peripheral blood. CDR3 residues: CASSLGADEQFF. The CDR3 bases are TGTGCCAGCAGCTTGGGTGCGGATGAGCAGTTCTTC.